The rows below give T cell receptor beta chains drawn from one sample of a study of OX40 agonist ivuxolimab in advanced cancers. Repertoires were generated with immunoSEQ multiplex PCR, while TCRdb's copy carries only in-frame clones and drops some. The repertoire holds around 75,000 clones, with around nine tenths as singletons. This sample comprised CD4+ or CD8+ T cells sorted from blood, obtained in a trial of the OX40 agonist ivuxolimab. Every receptor here comes from an adult with an advanced solid tumor such as melanoma, head and neck, liver or kidney cancer. Each CDR3 is given with its conserved first and last residue. Fields, in order: D gene, V gene, J gene, clone size, CDR3 protein, CDR3 DNA. A D gene is named only where the DNA matches it firmly. Size is stated for part of the rows, as once, few or many counts, or as a class when the clone is expanded.

NA	TRBV6-4	TRBJ1-2	NA	CASSVSAGVGYTF	TGTGCCAGCAGTGTATCGGCGGGGGTTGGCTACACCTTC
TRBD2	TRBV11-3	TRBJ2-2	NA	CASRLAGGNTGELFF	TGTGCCAGCAGATTAGCGGGGGGGAACACCGGGGAGCTGTTTTTT
TRBD2	TRBV5-1	TRBJ2-5	NA	CASSSTSGGARVETQYF	TGCGCCAGCAGCTCGACTAGCGGGGGGGCCCGGGTAGAGACCCAGTACTTC
NA	TRBV7-2	TRBJ2-1	NA	CASSLAGRRSYNEQFF	TGTGCCAGCAGCTTAGCGGGACGCCGGTCCTACAATGAGCAGTTCTTC
NA	TRBV28	TRBJ1-2	NA	CASSIYYGYTF	TGTGCCAGCAGTATTTACTATGGCTACACCTTC
NA	TRBV19	TRBJ2-3	NA	CASSLGRGPTDTQYF	TGTGCCAGTAGCCTAGGGAGGGGGCCAACAGATACGCAGTATTTT
NA	TRBV2	TRBJ1-2	NA	CASSEALRGTGYTF	TGTGCCAGCAGTGAAGCGCTTCGGGGGACTGGCTACACCTTC
TRBD1	TRBV15	TRBJ1-5	NA	CATSRDLDRRNQPQHF	TGTGCCACCAGCAGAGATCTGGACAGGCGTAATCAGCCCCAGCATTTT
NA	TRBV29-1	TRBJ1-2	few	CSVDANHGYTF	TGCAGCGTTGATGCAAATCATGGCTACACCTTC
TRBD1	TRBV28	TRBJ2-7	NA	CASSPGTGPYEQYF	TGTGCCAGCAGTCCCGGGACAGGGCCCTACGAGCAGTACTTC
TRBD1	TRBV6-4	TRBJ2-1	NA	CASSDQAGGAYNEQFF	TGTGCCAGCAGTGATCAAGCAGGGGGAGCCTACAATGAGCAGTTCTTC
TRBD1	TRBV2	TRBJ2-7	NA	CATHRGSYEQYF	TGTGCCACTCACAGGGGAAGCTACGAGCAGTACTTC
TRBD1	TRBV15	TRBJ2-2	few	CATSRDSNRGLFTGELFF	TGTGCCACCAGCAGAGATTCTAACAGGGGGCTTTTTACCGGGGAGCTGTTTTTT
TRBD1	TRBV5-1	TRBJ1-2	NA	CASSRDRLGYTF	TGCGCCAGCAGCCGGGACAGACTGGGCTACACCTTC
TRBD1	TRBV5-6	TRBJ1-5	NA	CASSGGTADQPQHF	TGTGCCAGCAGCGGCGGGACAGCCGATCAGCCCCAGCATTTT
NA	TRBV2	TRBJ2-2	few	CASSEENPGELFF	TGTGCCAGCAGTGAAGAGAACCCCGGGGAGCTGTTTTTT
NA	TRBV29-1	TRBJ2-7	NA	CSVRDTHPYEQYF	TGCAGCGTCCGGGACACCCACCCCTACGAGCAGTACTTC
NA	TRBV11-1	TRBJ1-1	NA	CASSFQTDTEAFF	TGTGCCAGCAGCTTTCAGACGGACACTGAAGCTTTCTTT
NA	TRBV5-4	TRBJ2-3	NA	CASQIRATDTQYF	TGTGCCAGTCAAATCCGGGCCACAGATACGCAGTATTTT
NA	TRBV5-1	TRBJ1-1	NA	CASSLRGQGTEAFF	TGCGCCAGCAGCTTGCGCGGACAAGGCACTGAAGCTTTCTTT
NA	TRBV19	TRBJ1-2	NA	CASSMMVNYGYTF	TGTGCCAGTAGTATGATGGTGAACTATGGCTACACCTTC
NA	TRBV5-6	TRBJ2-6	NA	CASSLFGRTAGANVLTF	TGTGCCAGCAGCTTGTTCGGTCGTACGGCTGGGGCCAACGTCCTGACTTTC
NA	TRBV6-5	TRBJ1-2	NA	CASSYSTGGGYGYTF	TGTGCCAGCAGTTACTCAACCGGGGGCGGCTATGGCTACACCTTC
NA	TRBV7-8	TRBJ1-1	NA	CASNLDRFGGNTEAFF	TGTGCCAGCAACCTTGACAGGTTTGGGGGGAACACTGAAGCTTTCTTT
NA	TRBV28	TRBJ1-1	NA	CASSYFRGYTEAFF	TGTGCCAGCAGTTATTTCAGGGGCTACACTGAAGCTTTCTTT
NA	TRBV7-8	TRBJ1-2	NA	CASSSSFYDGYTF	TGTGCCAGCAGCTCCTCATTCTACGATGGCTACACCTTC
NA	TRBV19	TRBJ2-5	NA	CASSIGTVQETQYF	TGTGCCAGTAGTATAGGGACAGTCCAAGAGACCCAGTACTTC
NA	TRBV6-6	TRBJ1-2	once	CASRAGGDFGYGYTF	TGTGCCAGCAGAGCGGGGGGCGACTTTGGCTATGGCTACACCTTC
NA	TRBV29-1	TRBJ1-1	NA	CSAWRGADTEAFF	TGCAGCGCCTGGAGGGGGGCGGACACTGAAGCTTTCTTT
NA	TRBV7-4	TRBJ1-2	NA	CASSLGHRDYGYTF	TGTGCCAGCAGCTTAGGCCACAGAGACTATGGCTACACCTTC
NA	TRBV6-5	TRBJ2-2	once	CASSYGGAVSTGELFF	TGTGCCAGCAGTTACGGGGGGGCCGTCAGCACCGGGGAGCTGTTTTTT
NA	TRBV4-1	TRBJ1-2	NA	CASSSPRVYGYTF	TGCGCCAGCAGCTCCCCCAGGGTTTATGGCTACACCTTC
TRBD2	TRBV19	TRBJ2-1	NA	CASSTSGNSYNEQFF	TGTGCCAGTAGCACAAGCGGGAACTCCTACAATGAGCAGTTCTTC
NA	TRBV25-1	TRBJ1-5	NA	CASSGGLNNQPQHF	TGTGCCAGCAGTGGAGGGCTGAACAATCAGCCCCAGCATTTT
NA	TRBV6-6	TRBJ2-7	NA	CASSRPGALDEQYF	TGTGCCAGCAGTAGGCCGGGAGCGCTCGACGAGCAGTACTTC
TRBD2	TRBV6-1	TRBJ2-1	NA	CATLRGAYNEQFF	TGTGCCACCCTGCGGGGGGCCTACAATGAGCAGTTCTTC
NA	TRBV5-4	TRBJ1-5	NA	CASSFDRNQPQHF	TGTGCCAGCAGTTTCGACAGGAATCAGCCCCAGCATTTT
TRBD1	TRBV6-5	TRBJ1-2	once	CASSLGQGAIGGYTF	TGTGCCAGCAGTCTTGGACAGGGGGCTATTGGGGGCTACACCTTC